This entry lists 14 T cell receptor beta chains sequenced from one sample in a study of shared clonotypes between healthy human individuals (TCRdb year 2020). The protocol used for the library was the immunoSEQ multiplex PCR assay. Not all clones reach the TCRdb copy of this immuneACCESS table, which keeps in-frame sequences only. Checked studies attribute under half of the gap to unresolved V genes and leave the rest unexplained. In this sample the table shows about 520,000 clones, over 70% of which occur a single time. The top ten constitute more than 9.5% of the sample. Sequencing used PBMCs. These receptors were collected from a woman aged 40-49 years in good health. Some clones in this sample may be carry-over from other donors' samples.

The CDR3 coding sequence is TGTGCCAGCAGCTTAATGACTAGCGGGAGGAATGAGCAGTTCTTC. As protein: CASSLMTSGRNEQFF. The chain links TRBV7-3 to TRBJ2-1, with 13 bases matching TRBD2. Germline CDR1 reads SGHTA; CDR2 reads FQGTGA. Trimming took 1 base from V and 7 from J; bases not matched to a gene: 1. The CDR3 has 15 residues.

Turning to this clone: A far larger clone lies a single base away; this is likely a read error. In the same sample, other DNA sequences code for this CDR3. This rearrangement joins TRBV25-1 to TRBJ2-5; a possible D gene is TRBD1 (6 bases). The CDR3 is 16 amino acids. Trimming took 4 bases from V and 0 from J, leaving 15 bases between them. Germline CDR1 MGHDK, CDR2 SYGVNS. CDR3 nucleotides: TGTGCCAGCAGTGTGGCCGGTACAGGGTACCAAGAGACCCAGTACTTC. This encodes CASSVAGTGYQETQYF.

The chain carries TRBV5-6 and TRBJ1-5, with D hard to call. Germline values: CDR1 SGHDT, CDR2 YYEEEE. This CDR3 is built from 13 residues. Trimming cost V 1 base and J 5 bases, with 7 bases left between them. The CDR3 DNA is TGTGCCAGCAGCTTGAGCCGAGATCAGCCCCAGCATTTT. It specifies CASSLSRDQPQHF.

This chain links TRBV5-1 with TRBJ2-5; 9 positions agree with TRBD2. J lost 2 bases, V lost 0 bases, and 2 bases had no gene match. Looked up from germline, CDR1 is SGHRS and CDR2 is YFSETQ. The CDR3 has 15 amino acids. DNA for the CDR3: TGCGCCAGCAGCTTGGCTAGCGGGGCACAAGAGACCCAGTACTTC. Its protein product is CASSLASGAQETQYF.

The chain couples TRBV5-4 to TRBJ2-1, with 7 bases that match TRBD2. The CDR3 spans 17 residues. Germline V gene sequence: CDR1 SGHNT, CDR2 YYREEE (reference sequence). J lost 2 bases, V lost 6 bases, and 14 bases had no gene match. CDR3 protein: CASTLGLGGFAYNEQFF. The CDR3 nucleotides read TGTGCCAGCACCCTTGGGTTGGGGGGGTTTGCCTACAATGAGCAGTTCTTC.

In this sample, this clone turned up once. The chain is built from TRBV7-2 and TRBJ1-1, with TRBD1 as a possible D gene (5 bases). Per the germline V gene, CDR1 is SGHTA and CDR2 is FQGNSA. CDR3 length: 18 amino acids. Deletions cut 1 base from V and 3 bases from J, with 21 bases between. This chain's CDR3 is CASSLVSYQGDSYTEAFF. Here the CDR3 DNA reads TGTGCCAGCAGCTTAGTATCATATCAGGGAGACTCGTACACTGAAGCTTTCTTT.

In its sample, this clone was seen once. The V gene is TRBV14, the J gene TRBJ2-7; D is ambiguous. The ends were cut back, 4 bases at V and 3 bases at J, with 16 bases in the middle. The CDR3 runs to 15 residues. CDR1 and CDR2 (germline): SGHDN, FVKESK. The CDR3 loop is CASSPTPARSYEQYF. The CDR3 bases are TGTGCCAGCAGCCCCACTCCGGCGAGGAGCTACGAGCAGTACTTC.

This clone was seen many times. Additional DNA sequences in this sample encode the identical CDR3. The CDR3 region is CATSRDNRGPYGYTF. CDR3 sequence (DNA): TGTGCCACCAGCAGAGATAACAGGGGGCCTTATGGCTACACCTTC. The rearrangement joins TRBV15 to TRBJ1-2, with 9 bases that match TRBD1. Germline V gene data show CDR1 as LNHNV and CDR2 as YYDKDF (reference sequence). CDR3 length: 15 residues. J gave up 5 bases and V 0 bases, and 4 bases lay outside the gene matches. Based on the CDR3 plus reference TRBV15 and TRBJ1-2, the full variable domain is DAMVIQNPRYQVTQFGKPVTLSCSQTLNHNVMYWYQQKSSQAPKLLFHYYDKDFNNEADTPDNFQSRRPNTSFCFLDIRSPGLGDTAMYLCATSRDNRGPYGYTFGSGTRLTVV.

The chain combines TRBV4-1 with TRBJ2-1, with D perhaps TRBD2 (6 bases). CDR3 length: 18 amino acids. The germline V gene encodes CDR1 MGHRA and CDR2 YSYEKL. The ends were cut back, 6 bases at V and 9 bases at J, with 30 bases in the middle. CDR3 in amino acids: CASSNERGGSLYHSEQFF. In DNA, the CDR3 is TGCGCCAGCAGTAATGAACGTGGGGGGTCCCTCTACCACTCTGAGCAGTTCTTC.

The rearrangement links TRBV30 to TRBJ2-3; 15 positions agree with TRBD2. The CDR3 extends over 14 amino acids. CDR1 GTSNPN and CDR2 SVGIG come from the germline V gene (reference sequence). J lost 7 bases, V lost 8 bases, and 7 bases had no gene match. CDR3 nucleotides: TGTGCCAGAACCGGGACTAGCGGGAGGAATACGCAGTATTTT. Amino acid sequence: CARTGTSGRNTQYF.

This clone was seen more than once but under ten times. Here the CDR3 reads CASPSGAEKLFF. The CDR3 bases are TGTGCCAGCCCGTCGGGGGCGGAAAAACTGTTTTTT. This chain links TRBV7-9 with TRBJ1-4; D is possibly TRBD1 (6 bases). Germline assignment: CDR1 SEHNR and CDR2 FQNEAQ (reference sequence). The V and J ends lost 8 bases and 8 bases respectively, with 12 bases between them. The CDR3 spans 12 residues.

This clone has a count of ten or more. The identical CDR3 is also encoded by other nucleotide sequences in the sample. The genes are TRBV4-3 and TRBJ1-5, with 7 bases matching TRBD1. Looked up from germline, CDR1 is LGHNA and CDR2 is YSLEER. The CDR3 sequence is 16 residues long. The V and J ends lost 0 bases and 5 bases, in that order; junction bases with no gene match: 7. CDR3 in DNA: TGCGCCAGCAGCCAAGATTCGAGACAGGGTTATCAGCCCCAGCATTTT. Protein product: CASSQDSRQGYQPQHF.

CDR3 nucleotides: TGTGCCAGTAGTATGGTGTCCGGTTTTGAAGGGGACACCTTC. It specifies CASSMVSGFEGDTF. The chain joins TRBV19 to TRBJ1-2; weak D call: TRBD1 (5 bases). This CDR3 comprises 14 residues. The germline V gene encodes CDR1 LNHDA and CDR2 SQIVND (reference sequence). Trimming cost V 3 bases and J 12 bases, with 20 bases left between them. The variable domain in full, with the rest retrieved from reference TRBV19 and TRBJ1-2, is DGGITQSPKYLFRKEGQNVTLSCEQNLNHDAMYWYRQDPGQGLRLIYYSQIVNDFQKGDIAEGYSVSREKKESFPLTVTSAQKNPTAFYLCASSMVSGFEGDTFGSGTRLTVV.

The chain uses TRBV2 and TRBJ2-5; no reliable D call. Germline CDR1 reads SNHLY; CDR2 reads FYNNEI. There are 11 residues in the CDR3. V dropped 7 bases and J dropped 5 bases, with 8 bases sitting between them. The CDR3 DNA follows: TGTGCCAGCACCCTAGGGGAGACCCAGTACTTC. Its translation: CASTLGETQYF.